This passage covers 7 T cell receptor beta chains from one sample sequenced in a study of OX40 agonist ivuxolimab in advanced cancers. The method behind the library was the immunoSEQ multiplex PCR assay. This is the immuneACCESS table as TCRdb keeps it, with only in-frame sequences that have V and J called. A part of the clones is gone; compared with another copy, unresolved V genes explain less than half, and the rest is unexplained. Within this sample are 95,000 to 120,000 clones, with around 93% of them counted one time only. The top ten clonotypes cover around 0.64% of the sample. The sample was CD4+ or CD8+ T cells sorted from blood, taken in a trial of the OX40 agonist ivuxolimab. Receptors were obtained from an adult with an advanced solid tumor such as melanoma, head and neck, liver or kidney cancer.

This sequence joins TRBV9 and TRBJ1-1; perhaps TRBD1 as D (6 bases). The CDR3 runs to 14 residues. Trimming left V 0 bases short and J 6 bases short, with 12 bases between. The germline CDR1 and CDR2 sequences are SGDLS and YYNGEE. The CDR3: CASSVVTGGAEAFF. CDR3 nucleotide sequence: TGTGCCAGCAGCGTAGTGACGGGGGGCGCTGAAGCTTTCTTT.

V gene TRBV5-1 combines with J gene TRBJ1-4, with D possibly matching TRBD1 (6 bases). Germline V gene data show CDR1 as SGHRS and CDR2 as YFSETQ. The CDR3 sequence is 13 residues long. V was cut by 7 bases and J by 7 bases, with 14 bases left in between. CDR3 in DNA: TGCGCCAGCGGCGAGGGGGGGCCTGAAAAACTGTTTTTT. Residues: CASGEGGPEKLFF.

This clone was recorded only once. The V call is TRBV5-6, the J call TRBJ1-2; possible D gene TRBD1, 6 bases. Germline V gene data show CDR1 as SGHDT and CDR2 as YYEEEE. The CDR3 sequence is 13 residues long. Trimming cost V 3 bases and J 8 bases, with 14 bases left between them. CDR3 sequence: CASSSGTTGGYTF. CDR3 sequence (DNA): TGTGCCAGCAGCTCCGGGACAACAGGGGGCTACACCTTC.

The chain is built from TRBV5-4 and TRBJ1-6; 7 nucleotides match TRBD1. The germline CDR1 and CDR2 sequences are SGHNT and YYREEE (reference sequence). Trimming cost V 1 base and J 7 bases; bases outside gene matches: 5. The CDR3 is 15 residues long. The DNA for the CDR3 is TGTGCCAGCAGCTTGCGGGTGACAGGGAATTCACCCCTCCACTTT. Its protein product is CASSLRVTGNSPLHF.

The gene calls are TRBV11-3 and TRBJ1-1, with a tentative D call TRBD1 (6 bases). Deletions cut 3 bases from V and 10 bases from J, with 18 bases between. The CDR3 loop spans 14 amino acids. Germline CDR1 reads SGHNT; CDR2 reads YENEEA. CDR3 region: CASSFGGGGGGAFF. CDR3 coding DNA: TGTGCCAGCAGCTTTGGCGGAGGAGGGGGGGGAGCTTTCTTT. The full variable domain, completed using reference TRBV11-3 and TRBJ1-1, is EAGVVQSPRYKIIEKKQPVAFWCNPISGHNTLYWYLQNLGQGPELLIRYENEEAVDDSQLPKDRFSAERLKGVDSTLKIQPAELGDSAVYLCASSFGGGGGGAFFGQGTRLTVV.

The chain has TRBV6-6 and TRBJ2-2, with D maybe TRBD2 (5 bases). Trimming shortened V by 7 bases and J by 4 bases, and 16 bases separated the two germline ends. CDR3 length equals 15 residues. The germline V gene encodes CDR1 MNHNY and CDR2 SVGAGI (reference sequence). The CDR3: CASTPPGAGTGELFF. Here the CDR3 DNA reads TGTGCCAGCACCCCACCGGGCGCGGGCACCGGGGAGCTGTTTTTT.

This chain uses TRBV29-1 with TRBJ2-2; D possibly corresponds to TRBD1 (5 bases). The CDR3 is made up of 13 amino acids. Trimming stripped 3 bases from V and 0 bases from J, with 5 bases between. Germline V gene data show CDR1 as SQVTM and CDR2 as ANQGSEA. As DNA, the CDR3 is TGCAGCGTTGACAGGGCGAACACCGGGGAGCTGTTTTTT. This sequence encodes CSVDRANTGELFF.